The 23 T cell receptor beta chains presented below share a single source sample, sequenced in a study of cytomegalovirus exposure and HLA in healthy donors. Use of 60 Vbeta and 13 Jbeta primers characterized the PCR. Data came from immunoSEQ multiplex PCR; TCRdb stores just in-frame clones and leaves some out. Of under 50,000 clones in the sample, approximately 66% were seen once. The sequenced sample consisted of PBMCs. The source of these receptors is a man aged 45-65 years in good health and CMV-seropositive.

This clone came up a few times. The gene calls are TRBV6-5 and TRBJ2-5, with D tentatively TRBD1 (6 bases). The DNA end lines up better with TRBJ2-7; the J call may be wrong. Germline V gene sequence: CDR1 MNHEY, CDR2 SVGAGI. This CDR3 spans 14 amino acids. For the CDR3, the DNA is TGTGCCAGCAGTAGACAGGACAGCTCCTACGAGCAGTACTTC. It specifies CASSRQDSSYEQYF.

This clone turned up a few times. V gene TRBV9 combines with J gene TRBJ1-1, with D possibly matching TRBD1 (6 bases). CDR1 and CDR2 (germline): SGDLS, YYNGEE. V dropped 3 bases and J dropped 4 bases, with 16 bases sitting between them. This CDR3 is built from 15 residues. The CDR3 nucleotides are TGTGCCAGCAGCGGCCCGGGGGGGGCGAGCACTGAAGCTTTCTTT. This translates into CASSGPGGASTEAFF.

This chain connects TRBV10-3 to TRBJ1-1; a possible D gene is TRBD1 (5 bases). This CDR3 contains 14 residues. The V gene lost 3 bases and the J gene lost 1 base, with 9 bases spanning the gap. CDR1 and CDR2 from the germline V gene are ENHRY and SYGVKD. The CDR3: CAISDGRGNTEAFF. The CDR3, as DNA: TGTGCCATCAGTGATGGGAGGGGGAACACTGAAGCTTTCTTT.

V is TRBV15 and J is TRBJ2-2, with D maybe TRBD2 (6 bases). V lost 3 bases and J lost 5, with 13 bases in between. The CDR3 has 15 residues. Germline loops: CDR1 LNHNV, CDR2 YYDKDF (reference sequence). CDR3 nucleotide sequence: TGTGCCACCAGCAGGGGACGACGGGGGACCGGGGAGCTGTTTTTT. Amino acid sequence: CATSRGRRGTGELFF.

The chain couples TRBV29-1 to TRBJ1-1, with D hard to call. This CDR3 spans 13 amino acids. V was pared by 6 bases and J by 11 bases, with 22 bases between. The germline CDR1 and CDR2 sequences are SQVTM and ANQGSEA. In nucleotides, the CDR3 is TGCAGCGTGCTCTTCCTAAGTGCGGGTGAGGCTTTCTTT. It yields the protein CSVLFLSAGEAFF.

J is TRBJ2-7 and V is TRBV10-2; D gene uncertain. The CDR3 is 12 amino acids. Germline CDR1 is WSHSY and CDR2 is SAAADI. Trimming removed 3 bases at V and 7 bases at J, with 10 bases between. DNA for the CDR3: TGCGCCAGCAGTGATTCCGGAGAGGAGCAGTACTTC. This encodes CASSDSGEEQYF.

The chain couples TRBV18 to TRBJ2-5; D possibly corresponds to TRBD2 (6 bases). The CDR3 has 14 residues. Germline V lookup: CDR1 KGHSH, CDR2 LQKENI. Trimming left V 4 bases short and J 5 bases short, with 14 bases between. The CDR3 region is CASSLPDRGETQYF. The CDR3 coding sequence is TGTGCCAGCTCACTCCCGGACCGGGGGGAGACCCAGTACTTC. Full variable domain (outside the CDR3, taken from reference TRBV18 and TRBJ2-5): NAGVMQNPRHLVRRRGQEARLRCSPMKGHSHVYWYRQLPEEGLKFMVYLQKENIIDESGMPKERFSAEFPKEGPSILRIQQVVRGDSAAYFCASSLPDRGETQYFGPGTRLLVL.

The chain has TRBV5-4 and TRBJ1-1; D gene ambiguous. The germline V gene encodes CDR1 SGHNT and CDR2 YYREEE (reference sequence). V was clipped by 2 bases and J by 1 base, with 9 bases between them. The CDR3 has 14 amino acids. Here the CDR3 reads CASSFRGENTEAFF. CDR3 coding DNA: TGTGCCAGCAGCTTCCGCGGGGAGAACACTGAAGCTTTCTTT.

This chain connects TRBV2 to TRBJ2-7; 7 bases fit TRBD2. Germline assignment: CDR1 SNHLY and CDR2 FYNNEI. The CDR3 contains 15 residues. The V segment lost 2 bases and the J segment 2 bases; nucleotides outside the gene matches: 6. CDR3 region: CASSEILAAPYEQYF. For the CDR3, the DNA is TGTGCCAGCAGTGAAATTCTAGCGGCCCCCTACGAGCAGTACTTC.

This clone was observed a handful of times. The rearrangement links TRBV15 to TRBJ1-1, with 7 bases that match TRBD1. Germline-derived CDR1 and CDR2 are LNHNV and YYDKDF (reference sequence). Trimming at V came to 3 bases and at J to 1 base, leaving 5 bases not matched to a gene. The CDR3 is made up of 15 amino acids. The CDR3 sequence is CATSRTGQQNTEAFF. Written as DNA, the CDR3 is TGTGCCACCAGCAGGACGGGACAGCAGAACACTGAAGCTTTCTTT.

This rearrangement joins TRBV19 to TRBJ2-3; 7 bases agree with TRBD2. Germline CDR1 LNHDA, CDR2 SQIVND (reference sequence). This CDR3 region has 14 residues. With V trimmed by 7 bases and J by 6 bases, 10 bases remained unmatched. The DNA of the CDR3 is TGTGCCAGTACCTATACGGGGGGAAGCGATACGCAGTATTTT. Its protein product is CASTYTGGSDTQYF.

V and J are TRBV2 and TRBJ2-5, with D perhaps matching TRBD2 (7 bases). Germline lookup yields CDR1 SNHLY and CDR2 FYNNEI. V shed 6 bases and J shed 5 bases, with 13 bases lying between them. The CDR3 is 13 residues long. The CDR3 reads CASRRGPTETQYF. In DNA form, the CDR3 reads TGTGCCAGCAGGCGGGGGCCTACCGAGACCCAGTACTTC.

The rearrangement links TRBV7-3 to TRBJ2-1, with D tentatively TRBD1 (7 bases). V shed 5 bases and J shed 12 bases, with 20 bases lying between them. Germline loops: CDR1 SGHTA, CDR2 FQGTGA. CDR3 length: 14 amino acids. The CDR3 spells CASSPSPQGGGQFF. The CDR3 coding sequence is TGTGCCAGCAGCCCTTCCCCCCAGGGGGGAGGGCAGTTCTTC.

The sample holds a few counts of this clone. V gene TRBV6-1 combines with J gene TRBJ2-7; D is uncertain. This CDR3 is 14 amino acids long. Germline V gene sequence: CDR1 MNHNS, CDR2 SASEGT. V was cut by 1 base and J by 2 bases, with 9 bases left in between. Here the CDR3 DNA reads TGTGCCAGCAGTGAAGGGCATACCCCCTACGAGCAGTACTTC. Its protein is CASSEGHTPYEQYF.

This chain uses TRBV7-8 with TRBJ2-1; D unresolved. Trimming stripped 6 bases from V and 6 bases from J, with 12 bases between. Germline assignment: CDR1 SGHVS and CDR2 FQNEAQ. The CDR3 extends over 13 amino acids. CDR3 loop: CASSTAIVNEQFF. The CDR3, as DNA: TGTGCCAGCAGTACCGCTATCGTCAATGAGCAGTTCTTC.

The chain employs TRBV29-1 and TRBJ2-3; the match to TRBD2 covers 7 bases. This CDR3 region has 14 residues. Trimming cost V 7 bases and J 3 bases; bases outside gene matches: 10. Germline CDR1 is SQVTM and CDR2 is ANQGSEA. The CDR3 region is CSGGLTLGTDTQYF. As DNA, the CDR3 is TGCAGCGGGGGACTAACCCTCGGTACAGATACGCAGTATTTT.

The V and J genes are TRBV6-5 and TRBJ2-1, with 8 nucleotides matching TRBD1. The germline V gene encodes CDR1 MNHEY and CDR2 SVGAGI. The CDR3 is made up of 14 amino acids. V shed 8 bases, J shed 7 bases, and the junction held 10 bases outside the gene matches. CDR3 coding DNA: TGTGCCAGCTTCGGGCAGGGGGCGACAAATGAGCAGTTCTTC. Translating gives CASFGQGATNEQFF.

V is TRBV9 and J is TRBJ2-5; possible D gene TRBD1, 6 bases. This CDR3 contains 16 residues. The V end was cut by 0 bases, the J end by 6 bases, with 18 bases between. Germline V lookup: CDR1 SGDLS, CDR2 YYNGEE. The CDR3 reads CASSVGTGFPAKTQYF. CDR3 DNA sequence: TGTGCCAGCAGCGTAGGCACAGGGTTTCCTGCAAAGACCCAGTACTTC.

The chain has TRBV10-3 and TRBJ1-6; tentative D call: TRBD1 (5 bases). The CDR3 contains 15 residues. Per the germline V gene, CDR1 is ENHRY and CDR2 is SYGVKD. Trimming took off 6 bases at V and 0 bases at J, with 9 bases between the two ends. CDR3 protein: CAISQGGSYNSPLHF. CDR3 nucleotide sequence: TGTGCCATCAGCCAGGGAGGCTCCTATAATTCACCCCTCCACTTT.

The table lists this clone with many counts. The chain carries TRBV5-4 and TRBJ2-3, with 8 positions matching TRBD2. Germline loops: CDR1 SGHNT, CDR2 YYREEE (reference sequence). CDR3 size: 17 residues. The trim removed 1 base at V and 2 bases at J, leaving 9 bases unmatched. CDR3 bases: TGTGCCAGCAGCTTGATTCCACTAGCGGAAAACACAGATACGCAGTATTTT. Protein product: CASSLIPLAENTDTQYF.

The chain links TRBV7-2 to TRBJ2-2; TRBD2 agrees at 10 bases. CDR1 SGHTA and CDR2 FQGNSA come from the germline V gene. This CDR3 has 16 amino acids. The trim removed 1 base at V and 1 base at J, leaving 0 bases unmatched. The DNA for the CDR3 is TGTGCCAGCAGCTTAGTAGCGGGGGGGAACACCGGGGAGCTGTTTTTT. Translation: CASSLVAGGNTGELFF.

This chain's CDR3 is CAISSPMGTDYSNQPQHF. The DNA of the CDR3 is TGTGCCATCAGTTCCCCGATGGGGACAGATTATAGCAATCAGCCCCAGCATTTT. The gene calls are TRBV10-3 and TRBJ1-5, with 7 bases fitting TRBD1. V lost 5 bases to trimming and J lost 0 bases; unmatched junction nucleotides: 13. Germline V gives CDR1 ENHRY, CDR2 SYGVKD. The CDR3 spans 18 residues.

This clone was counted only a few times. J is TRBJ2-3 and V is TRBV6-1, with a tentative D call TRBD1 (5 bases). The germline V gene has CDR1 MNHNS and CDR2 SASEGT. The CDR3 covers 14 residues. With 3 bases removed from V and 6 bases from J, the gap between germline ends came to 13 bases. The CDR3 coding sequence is TGTGCCAGCAGTGACGGTGGTGGGGCGGATACGCAGTATTTT. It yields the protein CASSDGGGADTQYF.